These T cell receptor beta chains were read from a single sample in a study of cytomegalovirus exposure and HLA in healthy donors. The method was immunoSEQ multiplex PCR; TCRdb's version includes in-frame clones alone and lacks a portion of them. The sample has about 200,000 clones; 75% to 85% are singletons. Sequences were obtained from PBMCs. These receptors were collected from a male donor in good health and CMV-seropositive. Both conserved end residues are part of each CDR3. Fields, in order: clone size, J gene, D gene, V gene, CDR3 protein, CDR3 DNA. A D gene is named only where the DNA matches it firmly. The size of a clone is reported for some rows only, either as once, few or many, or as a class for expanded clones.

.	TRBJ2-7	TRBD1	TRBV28	CASSLYQGTVSYEQYF	TGTGCCAGCAGCCTTTATCAGGGGACAGTGTCCTACGAGCAGTACTTC
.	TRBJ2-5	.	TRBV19	CASSIRGLEETQYF	TGTGCCAGTAGTATAAGGGGGTTAGAGGAGACCCAGTACTTC
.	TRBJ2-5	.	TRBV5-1	CASGPERTLLGETQYF	TGCGCCAGCGGCCCCGAGAGGACTCTCCTAGGAGAGACCCAGTACTTC
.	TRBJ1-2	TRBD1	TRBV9	CASSVGTGHSISYGYTF	TGTGCCAGCAGCGTAGGGACAGGGCACTCTATCAGCTATGGCTACACCTTC
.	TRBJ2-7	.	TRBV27	CASVGLTGTYEQYF	TGTGCCAGCGTTGGACTAACAGGAACCTACGAGCAGTACTTC
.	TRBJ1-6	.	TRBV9	CASSLRGRGFSPLHF	TGTGCCAGCAGCCTTCGGGGTAGGGGGTTTTCACCCCTCCACTTT
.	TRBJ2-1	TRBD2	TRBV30	CAWDGLAAFNEQFF	TGTGCCTGGGACGGACTAGCGGCGTTCAATGAGCAGTTCTTC
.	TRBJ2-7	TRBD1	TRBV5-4	CASSTDRDRGRYEQYF	TGTGCCAGCAGCACAGACCGGGACAGGGGGCGATACGAGCAGTACTTC
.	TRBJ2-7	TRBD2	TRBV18	CASSPPNSGRGDEQYF	TGTGCCAGCTCACCACCGAATAGCGGGAGGGGCGACGAGCAGTACTTC
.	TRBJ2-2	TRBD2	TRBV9	CASSPTSGSGGELFF	TGTGCCAGCAGCCCGACTAGCGGGAGCGGCGGGGAGCTGTTTTTT
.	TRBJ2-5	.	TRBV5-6	CASSLAGAETQYF	TGTGCCAGCAGCTTGGCTGGGGCGGAGACCCAGTACTTC
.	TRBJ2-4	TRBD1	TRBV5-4	CASSLLQGAVNIQYF	TGTGCCAGCAGCTTGCTACAGGGGGCTGTAAACATTCAGTACTTC
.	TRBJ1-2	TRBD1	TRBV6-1	CASRDRGLGGYTF	TGTGCCAGCAGGGACAGGGGGCTCGGAGGCTACACCTTC
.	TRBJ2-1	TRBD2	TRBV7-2	CASSLVVAGTREQFF	TGTGCCAGCAGCTTAGTCGTAGCGGGAACGCGGGAGCAGTTCTTC
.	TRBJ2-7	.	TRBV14	CASSQERRAEQYF	TGTGCCAGCAGCCAAGAACGCAGGGCCGAGCAGTACTTC
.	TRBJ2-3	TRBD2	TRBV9	CASGGTSGFTDTQYF	TGTGCCAGTGGGGGGACTAGCGGCTTCACAGATACGCAGTATTTT
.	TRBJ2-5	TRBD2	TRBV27	CASSFGLAETQYF	TGTGCCAGCAGTTTCGGACTAGCCGAGACCCAGTACTTC
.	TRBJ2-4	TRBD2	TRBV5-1	CASSPGGGSNIQYF	TGCGCCAGCAGCCCGGGGGGGGGCTCGAACATTCAGTACTTC
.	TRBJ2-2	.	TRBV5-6	CASSLALEGSGELFF	TGTGCCAGCAGCTTGGCCCTGGAGGGGTCCGGGGAGCTGTTTTTT
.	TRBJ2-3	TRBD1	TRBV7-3	CASSLVGQGARTDTQYF	TGTGCCAGCAGCTTAGTGGGACAGGGGGCGAGGACAGATACGCAGTATTTT
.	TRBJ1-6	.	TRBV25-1	CASSNTHSPLHF	TGTGCCAGCAGTAACACCCATTCACCCCTCCACTTT
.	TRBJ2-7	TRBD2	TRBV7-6	CASRRLAGSSYEQYF	TGTGCCAGCCGAAGACTAGCGGGGAGCTCCTACGAGCAGTACTTC
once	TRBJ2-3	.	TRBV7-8	CASSLEYGAPTDTQYF	TGTGCCAGCAGCTTAGAGTATGGGGCCCCGACAGATACGCAGTATTTT
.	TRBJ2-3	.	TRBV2	CASSVLGAGQIPTDTQYF	TGTGCCAGCAGCGTACTAGGAGCGGGACAAATACCCACAGATACGCAGTATTTT
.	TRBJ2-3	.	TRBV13	CASTRRDTDTQYF	TGTGCCAGCACAAGGCGGGACACAGATACGCAGTATTTT
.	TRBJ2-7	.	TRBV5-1	CASSSLNNGEQYF	TGCGCCAGCAGCTCCCTTAACAATGGCGAGCAGTACTTC
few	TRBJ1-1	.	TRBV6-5	CASQSPLYTEAFF	TGTGCCAGCCAGTCGCCCCTCTACACTGAAGCTTTCTTT
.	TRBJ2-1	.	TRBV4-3	CASSQDFPAVGMNEQFF	TGCGCCAGCAGCCAAGATTTCCCAGCGGTCGGCATGAATGAGCAGTTCTTC
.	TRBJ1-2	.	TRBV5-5	CASSSEPGHLKNTYGYTF	TGTGCCAGCAGCTCCGAACCGGGACACCTGAAGAACACCTATGGCTACACCTTC
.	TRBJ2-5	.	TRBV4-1	CASSQDEAGVMWEQYF	TGCGCCAGCAGCCAAGATGAGGCAGGGGTTATGTGGGAGCAGTACTTC
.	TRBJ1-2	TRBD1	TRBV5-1	CASSPGTGGIYGYTF	TGCGCCAGCAGCCCGGGGACAGGGGGCATCTATGGCTACACCTTC
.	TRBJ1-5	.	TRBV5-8	CASSLELASQPQHF	TGTGCCAGCAGCTTGGAGCTTGCGAGTCAGCCCCAGCATTTT
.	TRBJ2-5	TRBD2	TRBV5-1	CASSRGTSGREETQYF	TGCGCCAGCAGCCGAGGGACTAGCGGGAGGGAAGAGACCCAGTACTTC
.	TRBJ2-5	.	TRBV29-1	CSVEFGSFETQYF	TGCAGCGTTGAATTTGGGAGTTTCGAGACCCAGTACTTC
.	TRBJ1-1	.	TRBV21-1	CASSKESSPGQGPNLSNTEAFF	TGTGCCAGCAGCAAAGAATCCTCCCCGGGACAGGGGCCGAACCTCTCGAACACTGAAGCTTTCTTT
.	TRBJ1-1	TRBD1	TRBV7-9	CSSSQTGVPEAFF	TGTTCCAGCAGCCAGACAGGGGTACCTGAAGCTTTCTTT
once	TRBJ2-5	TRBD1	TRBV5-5	CASSLRQGQETQYF	TGTGCCAGCAGCTTACGACAGGGCCAAGAGACCCAGTACTTC
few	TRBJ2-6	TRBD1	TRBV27	CASSSITGGRGANVLTF	TGTGCCAGCAGTTCAATCACAGGGGGCCGTGGGGCCAACGTCCTGACTTTC
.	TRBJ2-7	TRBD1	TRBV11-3	CASSLAQGQGYEQYF	TGTGCCAGCAGCTTAGCACAGGGACAGGGCTACGAGCAGTACTTC
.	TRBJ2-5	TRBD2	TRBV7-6	CASSPYSGGLGQETQYF	TGTGCCAGCAGCCCCTACTCGGGGGGGCTAGGGCAAGAGACCCAGTACTTC
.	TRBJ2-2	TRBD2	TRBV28	CASDSTSGRPNTGELFF	TGTGCCAGCGACTCGACTAGCGGGAGGCCAAACACCGGGGAGCTGTTTTTT
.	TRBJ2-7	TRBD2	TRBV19	CASSTSRGTLAGAGEQYF	TGTGCCAGTAGTACATCAAGGGGGACCCTAGCGGGAGCGGGAGAGCAGTACTTC
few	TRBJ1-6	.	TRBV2	CASRLYGNSPLHF	TGTGCCAGCAGATTATACGGTAATTCACCCCTCCACTTT
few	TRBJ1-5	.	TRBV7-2	CASSSQENQPQHF	TGTGCCAGCAGCTCCCAAGAGAATCAGCCCCAGCATTTT
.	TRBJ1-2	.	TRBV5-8	CASSLPGYGYTF	TGTGCCAGCAGCCTCCCGGGCTATGGCTACACCTTC